This T cell receptor beta chain was recorded in a study of blood T cells in healthy people across ages. Study conclusions and caveats: Unsorted PBMCs prevented conclusive naive versus antigen-experienced comparison. Long-lived donors had more naive CD4+ cells and higher diversity than aged donors.

Per germline, CDR1 SEHNR and CDR2 FQNEAQ (reference sequence). V was shortened by 11 bases and J by 0 bases, with 13 bases between the two germline ends. The CDR3 runs to 14 residues. On this clonotype: Its antigen is currently unknown.

It was with a sample-barcoded 5' primer and a J-beta primer mix that a second PCR of about 6 to 12 cycles was run. Every cDNA molecule bore a tag from a template-switch adaptor containing 12 random nucleotides. TCRdb reprocessed the 5' RACE reads via MiXCR and lists one record per CDR3 protein. The sample records roughly 1.4 million distinct CDR3 sequences, approximately 59% being singletons. The amount of total RNA extracted per sample was at least 6 micrograms. Sequenced material: blood. The clonotype comes from a man aged 18 to 30 in good health. V usage is TRBV7-9 and J usage is TRBJ2-2; TRBD1 is a possible D gene (5 bases). CDR3: CALRTSANTGELFF. For the CDR3, the DNA is TGTGCCCTAAGGACATCCGCGAACACCGGGGAGCTGTTTTTT.